Below, 32 T cell receptor beta chains from the same sample are listed, as sequenced in a study of molecular identifiers for immune sequencing clone quantification (dated by TCRdb to the late 2010s). Library preparation was by PCR. The sequencing machine was an Illumina HiSeq 4000. TCRdb's own reprocessing of the public reads used fastp at Q25 and MiXCR and kept productive beta chains. Every entry covers one CDR3 protein and lists the most common genes and DNA from its rows. The sample table shows about half a million distinct CDR3 sequences, and 20% to 25% are seen once. Of the sample, around 0.86% is held by the ten largest clones. The sample was naive CD8+ T cells from blood, with Jurkat cell RNA spiked in. The cell subset or site label on this specimen signifies: FACS-sorted CD8+CD4-CCR7+CD45RA+ naive T cells. The receptor set was obtained from a human donor in good health. Some libraries in this study had Jurkat cell RNA spiked in.

The CDR3 loop reads CASRLLAPAYNEQFF. CDR3 nucleotides: TGTGCCAGCAGACTCCTAGCGCCCGCCTACAATGAGCAGTTCTTC. This chain joins TRBV6-5 and TRBJ2-1; TRBD2 is a possible D gene (6 bases). Germline values: CDR1 MNHEY, CDR2 SVGAGI. V was clipped by 6 bases and J by 2 bases, with 14 bases between them. The length of the CDR3 is 15 residues.

This clonotype was seen a few times. The chain employs TRBV9 and TRBJ2-3; D may be TRBD1 or TRBD2 (6 bases each). The germline gives CDR1 SGDLS, CDR2 YYNGEE. The V end was cut by 0 bases, the J end by 4 bases, with 12 bases between. The CDR3 extends over 15 amino acids. The DNA for the CDR3 is TGTGCCAGCAGCGTAGGGGGGGCTCTGGCAGATACGCAGTATTTT. Translation: CASSVGGALADTQYF.

There are many counts of this clonotype. The chain combines TRBV28 with TRBJ2-7; D gene uncertain. The germline CDR1 and CDR2 sequences are MDHEN and SYDVKM. CDR3 size: 13 residues. V was shortened by 5 bases and J by 3 bases, with 11 bases between the two germline ends. The CDR3 DNA sequence: TGTGCCAGCAGTAACAGCGTAGGCTACGAGCAGTACTTC. This encodes CASSNSVGYEQYF.

This clonotype showed up just a few times. The V gene is TRBV3-1, the J gene TRBJ2-5; TRBD2 matches at 10 bases. CDR1 is LGHDT and CDR2 is YNNKEL in the germline V gene (reference sequence). V lost 6 bases to trimming and J lost 3 bases; unmatched junction nucleotides: 10. The CDR3 extends over 16 amino acids. The CDR3: CASSTPSGSIEETQYF. CDR3 DNA: TGTGCCAGCAGTACCCCTAGCGGGAGCATAGAAGAGACCCAGTACTTC.

There are many counts of this clonotype. The genes are TRBV6-5 and TRBJ2-3; D uncertain. The CDR3 is 14 amino acids. Trimming took 2 bases from V and 5 from J, leaving 11 bases between them. Looked up from germline, CDR1 is MNHEY and CDR2 is SVGAGI. The CDR3 spells CASSYGRVIDTQYF. In DNA, the CDR3 is TGTGCCAGCAGTTACGGACGAGTAATAGATACGCAGTATTTT.

The gene calls are TRBV19 and TRBJ2-7; D remains unclear. The ends were cut back, 3 bases at V and 7 bases at J, with 13 bases in the middle. CDR1 is LNHDA, CDR2 SQIVND, per germline (reference sequence). The CDR3 is 13 residues long. The CDR3 nucleotides read TGTGCCAGTAGTATCGTACAAGCCGGAGAGCAGTACTTC. Its translation: CASSIVQAGEQYF.

This clonotype came up a few times. The chain combines TRBV2 with TRBJ2-7; the match to TRBD1 covers 8 bases. The CDR3 contains 12 residues. The germline V gene has CDR1 SNHLY and CDR2 FYNNEI. The junction had 3 bases not matched to a gene; V was cut back by 7 bases and J by 4 bases. CDR3 sequence (DNA): TGTGCCAGCATCCAGGGGGCTTACGAGCAGTACTTC. The encoded protein is CASIQGAYEQYF.

The sample holds many counts of this clonotype. This chain connects TRBV5-5 to TRBJ2-7; D could derive from TRBD1 or TRBD2 (5 bases each). Per germline, CDR1 SGHKS and CDR2 YYEKEE (reference sequence). There are 14 residues in the CDR3. V was cut by 1 base and J by 2 bases, with 10 bases left in between. The CDR3 reads CASSLMTAAYEQYF. The CDR3 DNA is TGTGCCAGCAGCTTGATGACAGCGGCCTACGAGCAGTACTTC.

This clonotype showed up many times. The rearrangement joins TRBV4-3 to TRBJ2-5; maybe TRBD1 (6 bases). The ends were cut back, 0 bases at V and 5 bases at J, with 16 bases in the middle. From germline, CDR1 is LGHNA and CDR2 YSLEER. The CDR3 length is 16 residues. The CDR3 sequence is CASSQDVAGDLETQYF. The DNA for the CDR3 is TGCGCCAGCAGCCAAGATGTCGCAGGGGATCTCGAGACCCAGTACTTC.

In its sample, this clonotype was seen once. Since the CDR3 does not end with the conserved phenylalanine or tryptophan, this likely comes from a read error. The CDR3 reads CASGSPGDEQYS. The CDR3 bases are TGTGCCAGCGGTTCCCCCGGGGATGAGCAGTACTCC. The genes are TRBV28 and TRBJ2-7, with D possibly matching TRBD2 (5 bases). V lost 8 bases and J 7 bases, leaving 15 bases between the germline ends. Germline V CDR1 and CDR2: MDHEN, SYDVKM. The CDR3 covers 12 residues.

This clonotype was observed many times. The chain joins TRBV29-1 to TRBJ2-3; D gene uncertain. This CDR3 region has 15 residues. The V end was cut by 0 bases, the J end by 3 bases, with 13 bases between. CDR1 SQVTM and CDR2 ANQGSEA come from the germline V gene. The CDR3 DNA is TGCAGCGTTGAAGATCCGGAGATCGGGACAGATACGCAGTATTTT. Translated: CSVEDPEIGTDTQYF.

This clonotype was seen ten or more times. V usage is TRBV5-1 and J usage is TRBJ2-3, with 10 bases that match TRBD2. Germline V CDR1 and CDR2: SGHRS, YFSETQ. V shed 2 bases and J 3 bases; nucleotides not matched to a gene: 6. This CDR3 contains 16 residues. The CDR3: CASSFLLAGDTDTQYF. The CDR3 DNA sequence: TGCGCCAGCAGCTTTTTGCTAGCGGGAGATACAGATACGCAGTATTTT.

This clonotype was seen a handful of times. The chain employs TRBV29-1 and TRBJ1-5; D gene uncertain. CDR1 is SQVTM and CDR2 is ANQGSEA in the germline V gene. V was shortened by 4 bases and J by 3 bases, with 19 bases between the two germline ends. There are 16 residues in the CDR3. The CDR3 DNA is TGCAGCGTTGGCCCTAAATGGACGACAATCAATCAGCCCCAGCATTTT. Its protein product is CSVGPKWTTINQPQHF.

V gene TRBV19 combines with J gene TRBJ2-7; the match to TRBD2 covers 7 bases. This CDR3 region has 13 residues. Germline loops: CDR1 LNHDA, CDR2 SQIVND (reference sequence). J gave up 0 bases and V 10 bases, and 6 bases lay outside the gene matches. The CDR3 DNA reads as TGTGCCACCCCGGGAGGAAGCTCCTACGAGCAGTACTTC. Translating it yields CATPGGSSYEQYF.

The chain joins TRBV3-1 to TRBJ1-3, with 7 bases fitting TRBD1. Germline trimming cut 4 bases from V and 2 bases from J; bases unmatched to any gene: 8. Germline CDR1 is LGHDT and CDR2 is YNNKEL (reference sequence). This CDR3 has 16 amino acids. The DNA of the CDR3 is TGTGCCAGCAGCCCCGCTCACCAGGGGGCTGGAAACACCATATATTTT. This gives the protein CASSPAHQGAGNTIYF.

The sample holds a few counts of this clonotype. The rearrangement joins TRBV2 to TRBJ1-1; the D is unclear. The germline CDR1 and CDR2 sequences are SNHLY and FYNNEI. The CDR3 length is 14 residues. Trimming shortened V by 3 bases and J by 6 bases, and 14 bases separated the two germline ends. The CDR3 reads CASSDGRYQAEAFF. Here the CDR3 DNA reads TGTGCCAGCAGTGACGGACGCTACCAAGCTGAAGCTTTCTTT.

A word on this clonotype: Being one base from a much bigger clone, this may be a read error. The chain combines TRBV20-1 with TRBJ1-6, with D hard to call. Germline V CDR1 and CDR2: DFQATT, SNEGSKA (reference sequence). The CDR3 contains 10 residues. The DNA of the CDR3 is TGCAGTGCTAGTTCCTCACCCCCCCACTTT. Translation: CSASSSPPHF.

This clonotype was observed at least ten times. The chain couples TRBV7-8 to TRBJ2-7; D is unclear. V was trimmed by 0 bases and J by 0 bases, leaving 6 bases between them. This CDR3 is 14 amino acids long. CDR1 is SGHVS, CDR2 FQNEAQ, per germline. CDR3 sequence: CASSLAYSSYEQYF. The DNA of the CDR3 is TGTGCCAGCAGCTTAGCATACAGCTCCTACGAGCAGTACTTC.

There are many counts of this clonotype. The V call is TRBV7-9, the J call TRBJ2-3, with a weak D call TRBD2 (6 bases). Trimming pared 2 bases from V and 2 bases from J, leaving 14 bases between. CDR1 and CDR2 from the germline V gene are SEHNR and FQNEAQ (reference sequence). The CDR3 runs to 16 residues. The CDR3: CASSLSGGVDTDTQYF. The CDR3 nucleotides read TGTGCCAGCAGCTTATCCGGCGGGGTAGACACAGATACGCAGTATTTT.

This clonotype was counted only a few times. The chain employs TRBV7-9 and TRBJ2-7, with 14 bases identical to TRBD2. The V gene's germline CDR1 is SEHNR and CDR2 FQNEAQ (reference sequence). V lost 6 bases, J lost 3 bases, and 4 bases stayed unmatched. The CDR3 covers 15 residues. CDR3 residues: CASRHGTSGSYEQYF. The CDR3 DNA reads as TGTGCCAGCAGACATGGGACTAGCGGGAGCTACGAGCAGTACTTC.

This clonotype was seen repeatedly, ten times or more. The chain is built from TRBV28 and TRBJ1-3, with D perhaps TRBD1 (5 bases). This CDR3 contains 18 residues. Germline V gives CDR1 MDHEN, CDR2 SYDVKM. V shed 10 bases and J shed 0 bases, with 25 bases lying between them. The CDR3 DNA reads TGTGCCACCGGGCTCGCCGTGGGGCAGCCCGACTCTGGAAACACCATATATTTT. Its translation: CATGLAVGQPDSGNTIYF.

This clonotype was recorded a few times. This rearrangement joins TRBV6-6 to TRBJ1-5, with 7 positions matching TRBD1. Looked up from germline, CDR1 is MNHNY and CDR2 is SVGAGI (reference sequence). The CDR3 consists of 18 residues. V shed 4 bases, J shed 0 bases, and the junction held 12 bases outside the gene matches. This CDR3 reads CASSSAGTDFNSNQPQHF. As DNA, the CDR3 is TGTGCCAGCAGTTCCGCGGGGACAGATTTTAATAGCAATCAGCCCCAGCATTTT.

This chain joins TRBV12-3 or TRBV12-4 and TRBJ2-3; 8 positions match TRBD2. The CDR3 runs 16 residues. The junction had 10 bases not matched to a gene; V was cut back by 4 bases and J by 4 bases. CDR3 in amino acids: CASSSKVSGVADTQYF. CDR3 nucleotide sequence: TGTGCCAGCAGTTCCAAGGTTAGCGGGGTAGCAGATACGCAGTATTTT.

The rearrangement joins TRBV5-4 to TRBJ1-1; TRBD1 matches at 10 bases. The CDR3 contains 16 residues. From germline, CDR1 is SGHNT and CDR2 YYREEE (reference sequence). The trim removed 4 bases at V and 0 bases at J, leaving 6 bases unmatched. CDR3 DNA sequence: TGTGCCAGCAGCCAGGACAGGGGGTGGATGAACACTGAAGCTTTCTTT. Protein: CASSQDRGWMNTEAFF.

In its sample, this clonotype was seen many times. Here the CDR3 reads CATSRDVLGEGGYTF. For the CDR3, the DNA is TGTGCCACCAGCAGAGATGTTTTAGGGGAGGGTGGCTACACCTTC. J is TRBJ1-2 and V is TRBV15; D is possibly TRBD1 (5 bases). This CDR3 comprises 15 residues. Trimming stripped 0 bases from V and 7 bases from J, with 15 bases between. In germline, CDR1 is LNHNV, CDR2 YYDKDF (reference sequence).

This clonotype was detected many times. This chain uses TRBV4-2 with TRBJ2-6; 8 bases agree with TRBD2. The germline V gene has CDR1 LGHNA and CDR2 YNFKEQ. The junction had 8 bases not matched to a gene; V was cut back by 4 bases and J by 0 bases. This CDR3 is 18 amino acids long. CDR3 DNA sequence: TGTGCCAGCAGCCTCCTCCCGGGAGGGCCCTCTGGGGCCAACGTCCTGACTTTC. This codes for CASSLLPGGPSGANVLTF.

This rearrangement joins TRBV27 to TRBJ2-7; tentatively, D is TRBD1 or TRBD2 (5 bases each). V lost 2 bases, J lost 5 bases, and 13 bases lay in between. CDR3 size: 14 residues. The germline V gene has CDR1 MNHEY and CDR2 SMNVEV (reference sequence). The CDR3 loop is CASSLGWGSHEQYF. CDR3 coding DNA: TGTGCCAGCAGTTTAGGATGGGGGTCCCACGAGCAGTACTTC.

This clonotype came up a few times. The V and J genes are TRBV4-3 and TRBJ2-3, with 12 bases aligning to TRBD2. Germline lookup yields CDR1 LGHNA and CDR2 YSLEER. Unmatched junction bases numbered 7, after V lost 0 bases and J lost 6 bases. This CDR3 spans 17 amino acids. CDR3 nucleotides: TGCGCCAGCAGCCAAGAATGGGCTAGCGGGAGGGCCGATACGCAGTATTTT. The encoded protein is CASSQEWASGRADTQYF.

For this clonotype: This may be a read error, as it is one base from a much larger clone. The J gene is TRBJ1-5, the V gene TRBV6-2 or TRBV6-3; no reliable D call. CDR1 is MNHEY and CDR2 is SVGEGT in the germline V gene. The CDR3 extends over 14 amino acids. As DNA, the CDR3 is TGTGCCGGCAGTTATGCGGGTTTGGGTCAGCCCCAGCATTTT. This translates into CAGSYAGLGQPQHF.

The sample holds many counts of this clonotype. This rearrangement joins TRBV4-3 to TRBJ2-3; TRBD2 might be the D (6 bases). Trimming took 4 bases from V and 4 from J, leaving 12 bases between them. Germline V gives CDR1 LGHNA, CDR2 YSLEER. There are 14 residues in the CDR3. The CDR3 here is CASSLLAESDTQYF. CDR3 in DNA: TGCGCCAGCAGCCTATTAGCGGAGTCAGATACGCAGTATTTT.

This clonotype was detected ten times or more. The chain carries TRBV18 and TRBJ2-3; D perhaps matches TRBD1 (6 bases). The germline CDR1 and CDR2 sequences are KGHSH and LQKENI. CDR3 length: 15 amino acids. The ends were cut back, 5 bases at V and 3 bases at J, with 15 bases in the middle. For the CDR3, the DNA is TGTGCCAGCTCAAATCCAGGGGATTTGACAGATACGCAGTATTTT. It codes for CASSNPGDLTDTQYF.

This clonotype showed up many times. The chain links TRBV24-1 to TRBJ2-7; D is undetermined. V was trimmed by 3 bases and J by 2 bases, leaving 10 bases between them. The CDR3 totals 14 residues. In germline, CDR1 is KGHDR, CDR2 SFDVKD. The CDR3 sequence: CATSDTRQTYEQYF. The CDR3 nucleotides read TGTGCCACCAGTGATACCAGGCAAACCTACGAGCAGTACTTC.